These 22 T cell receptor beta chains originate from one sample sequenced in a study of blood T cells in healthy people across ages. Together with a sample-barcoded 5' primer, a J-beta primer mix was included in a second PCR lasting about 7 to 11 cycles. TCRdb used MiXCR to reprocess the 5' RACE reads, holding one entry per CDR3 protein. The sample carries more than 750,000 distinct CDR3 sequences, 25% to 30% recorded once. These data also formed part of another study, on T cells of mothers and their children.

The sample was blood. Receptors were obtained from a woman aged 40 to 50 in good health.

This clonotype showed up many times. The V gene is TRBV4-1, the J gene TRBJ2-5; no firm D call. The V and J ends lost 1 base and 7 bases respectively, with 13 bases between them. The CDR3 spans 14 residues. The V gene's germline CDR1 is MGHRA and CDR2 YSYEKL. The CDR3 reads CASSQVAPTGTQYF. The CDR3 DNA follows: TGCGCCAGCAGCCAAGTCGCCCCGACGGGGACCCAGTACTTC.

The chain carries TRBV29-1 and TRBJ1-1, with D possibly TRBD1 on 6 matching bases. With 4 bases removed from V and 1 base from J, the gap between germline ends came to 13 bases. The CDR3 is 14 amino acids. Germline V gene sequence: CDR1 SQVTM, CDR2 ANQGSEA. The CDR3: CSVGEGRGNTEAFF. The CDR3 nucleotides are TGCAGCGTTGGGGAGGGCAGGGGGAACACTGAAGCTTTCTTT.

V is TRBV7-9 and J is TRBJ1-2; TRBD1 agrees at 7 bases. The CDR3 totals 14 residues. Looked up from germline, CDR1 is SEHNR and CDR2 is FQNEAQ (reference sequence). With 4 bases clipped from V and 7 bases from J, the junction kept 9 bases outside the gene matches. The CDR3 sequence: CASSSRRGQIGYTF. As DNA, the CDR3 is TGTGCCAGCAGCTCGCGACGGGGACAGATTGGCTACACCTTC.

V usage is TRBV27 and J usage is TRBJ1-5, with unresolved D. Deletions cut 2 bases from V and 2 bases from J, with 13 bases between. The CDR3 is 16 amino acids. Germline V gene sequence: CDR1 MNHEY, CDR2 SMNVEV (reference sequence). CDR3 in amino acids: CASSLGRLPGNQPQHF. CDR3 sequence (DNA): TGTGCCAGCAGTTTAGGGAGGCTCCCCGGCAATCAGCCCCAGCATTTT.

On this clonotype itself: It may be a read error: a sequence one base away is much more abundant. V usage is TRBV11-3 and J usage is TRBJ2-5; 7 bases fit TRBD1. The junction had 3 bases not matched to a gene; V was cut back by 4 bases and J by 4 bases. CDR3 size: 13 residues. Per the germline V gene, CDR1 is SGHNT and CDR2 is YENEEA. The CDR3 DNA reads TGTGCCAGCAGCTCCGGGACAGCAGAGACCCAGTACTTC. Translated, it gives CASSSGTAETQYF.

In this sample, this clonotype turned up a few times. It may be a read error: a sequence one base away is much more abundant. The chain recombines TRBV29-1 with TRBJ2-4; D is perhaps TRBD2 (6 bases). Between the trimmed V and J ends, which lost 3 bases and 3 bases, there was a span of 12 bases. This CDR3 has 14 residues. CDR1 and CDR2 (germline): SQVTM, ANQGSEA. DNA for the CDR3: TGCAGCGTTGATAGCGGCCTAGTCAAAAACATTCAGTACTTC. Residues: CSVDSGLVKNIQYF.

The chain employs TRBV5-1 and TRBJ2-7; no reliable D call. The V gene's germline CDR1 is SGHRS and CDR2 YFSETQ. The CDR3 sequence is 13 residues long. V dropped 4 bases and J dropped 1 base, with 9 bases sitting between them. CDR3 residues: CASSETMSYEQYF. CDR3 bases: TGCGCCAGCAGCGAGACAATGTCCTACGAGCAGTACTTC.

This clonotype was seen more than once but under ten times. V and J are TRBV28 and TRBJ2-5, with D perhaps being TRBD1 or TRBD2 (6 bases each). The J call may be faulty, since TRBJ2-7 better matches the DNA end. Per germline, CDR1 MDHEN and CDR2 SYDVKM. The CDR3 has 13 amino acids. The CDR3 loop is CASTGALRHEQYF. CDR3 nucleotide sequence: TGTGCCAGCACGGGGGCGCTCCGCCACGAGCAGTACTTC.

V usage is TRBV20-1 and J usage is TRBJ2-3, with 13 bases aligning to TRBD2. V shed 6 bases and J 4 bases; nucleotides not matched to a gene: 7. The germline gives CDR1 DFQATT, CDR2 SNEGSKA (reference sequence). This CDR3 spans 15 amino acids. The CDR3 loop is CSATGTSGVADTQYF. In nucleotides, the CDR3 is TGCAGTGCGACCGGGACTAGCGGGGTTGCAGATACGCAGTATTTT.

V gene TRBV7-9 combines with J gene TRBJ2-7; D is unresolved. This CDR3 spans 14 amino acids. Per germline, CDR1 SEHNR and CDR2 FQNEAQ (reference sequence). Trimming removed 4 bases from V and 3 bases from J, with 13 bases in between. The CDR3 protein is CASSSLGRNYEQYF. CDR3 sequence (DNA): TGTGCCAGCAGCTCGCTGGGCAGAAACTACGAGCAGTACTTC.

The chain has TRBV9 and TRBJ1-1, with no clear D. Germline CDR1 and CDR2: SGDLS and YYNGEE. The CDR3 covers 13 residues. The ends were cut back, 0 bases at V and 5 bases at J, with 8 bases in the middle. CDR3 DNA: TGTGCCAGCAGCGTAGCCGTGGGGACTGAAGCTTTCTTT. Its protein is CASSVAVGTEAFF.

This clonotype was seen repeatedly, ten times or more. The chain has TRBV4-1 and TRBJ2-5; TRBD2 agrees at 7 bases. CDR3 length equals 13 residues. Trimming took 4 bases from V and 11 from J; bases not matched to a gene: 10. The germline CDR1 and CDR2 sequences are MGHRA and YSYEKL. The CDR3 protein is CASSPGGSSEQYF. The CDR3 nucleotides are TGCGCCAGCAGCCCCGGGGGGAGCTCGGAGCAGTACTTC.

Many counts were recorded for this clonotype. The chain combines TRBV27 with TRBJ2-1; 12 nucleotides match TRBD2. The CDR3 is 14 residues long. V lost 11 bases, J lost 1 base, and 3 bases stayed unmatched. Per germline, CDR1 MNHEY and CDR2 SMNVEV (reference sequence). The CDR3 sequence is CACTSGGSYNEQFF. For the CDR3, the DNA is TGTGCCTGCACTAGCGGGGGGTCCTACAATGAGCAGTTCTTC.

This clonotype was counted only a few times. The rearrangement joins TRBV20-1 to TRBJ1-4; D gene uncertain. V lost 7 bases, J lost 2 bases, and 11 bases lay in between. This CDR3 contains 13 residues. From germline, CDR1 is DFQATT and CDR2 SNEGSKA (reference sequence). CDR3: CSVRGYTNEKLFF. The CDR3 nucleotides read TGCAGTGTTCGGGGATACACTAATGAAAAACTGTTTTTT.

With regard to this clonotype: A much larger clone is a single base away; this may be a read error. The chain recombines TRBV7-7 with TRBJ2-1, with TRBD2 matching 11 bases. The germline gives CDR1 SSHAT, CDR2 FNYEAQ (reference sequence). This CDR3 contains 15 residues. The CDR3 loop reads CASSLRLAGLPVQFF. The CDR3 nucleotides are TGTGCTAGCAGCTTAAGACTAGCGGGGTTGCCTGTGCAGTTCTTC.

Only a few counts were recorded for this clonotype. V usage is TRBV4-1 and J usage is TRBJ2-1; D unclear. The CDR3 is made up of 13 amino acids. Germline CDR1 and CDR2: MGHRA and YSYEKL. V was clipped by 2 bases and J by 2 bases, with 4 bases between them. CDR3 protein: CASSQPPYNEQFF. The CDR3 DNA sequence: TGCGCCAGCAGCCAACCTCCCTACAATGAGCAGTTCTTC.

This clonotype was observed a handful of times. The J gene is TRBJ2-6, the V gene TRBV4-1, with 8 bases that match TRBD1. This CDR3 region has 18 residues. V shed 2 bases and J 0 bases; nucleotides not matched to a gene: 6. Germline lookup yields CDR1 MGHRA and CDR2 YSYEKL. CDR3 sequence (DNA): TGCGCCAGCAGCCAACAGGGGGCCGTAGTCTCTGGGGCCAACGTCCTGACTTTC. Protein sequence: CASSQQGAVVSGANVLTF.

This clonotype was counted ten times or more. This chain uses TRBV6-6 with TRBJ1-2; D might be TRBD1 (5 bases). Trimming shortened V by 9 bases and J by 6 bases, and 14 bases separated the two germline ends. The CDR3 has 12 residues. Germline V lookup: CDR1 MNHNY, CDR2 SVGAGI (reference sequence). In nucleotides, the CDR3 is TGTGCCAGTCTTCGGGGCAGGGATGGCTACACCTTC. Translated, it gives CASLRGRDGYTF.

This clonotype was counted between two and nine times. V gene TRBV27 combines with J gene TRBJ1-1; 10 bases map to TRBD1. This CDR3 region has 13 residues. V was clipped by 6 bases and J by 8 bases; unmatched bases: 6. Germline lookup yields CDR1 MNHEY and CDR2 SMNVEV (reference sequence). Here the CDR3 DNA reads TGTGCCAGCAGGGCGGACAGGGGGTTCGAAGCTTTCTTT. Its translation: CASRADRGFEAFF.

On this clonotype: The junction shows a germline mismatch at one end, possibly a read error. The genes are TRBV7-2 and TRBJ2-7, with D possibly being TRBD1 (5 bases). Per germline, CDR1 SGHTA and CDR2 FQGNSA. The CDR3 covers 15 residues. The CDR3 loop is CASRLGSQGSIRLFF. The CDR3 DNA sequence: TGTGCCAGCAGATTAGGTAGTCAGGGATCGATTAGGTTATTCTTC.

This clonotype was observed a single time. A much larger clone differs by one base, so this may be a read error. The CDR3 region is CASSLVTGREQFF. The CDR3 DNA is TGTGCCAGCAGCTTAGTGACAGGGCGTGAGCAGTTCTTC. J is TRBJ2-1 and V is TRBV11-2; 7 bases align to TRBD1. Germline V gives CDR1 SGHAT, CDR2 FQNNGV. With V trimmed by 1 base and J by 9 bases, 3 bases remained unmatched. The CDR3 is made up of 13 amino acids.

The sample holds a few counts of this clonotype. The chain joins TRBV11-1 to TRBJ2-5; D is perhaps TRBD1 (6 bases). The CDR3 sequence is 14 residues long. The germline V and J ends were trimmed by 5 bases and 2 bases, with 12 bases remaining between them. Germline CDR1 SGHAT, CDR2 FQDESV (reference sequence). CDR3 loop: CASSRDTRQETQYF. CDR3 nucleotide sequence: TGTGCCAGCAGCCGGGACACCCGTCAAGAGACCCAGTACTTC.